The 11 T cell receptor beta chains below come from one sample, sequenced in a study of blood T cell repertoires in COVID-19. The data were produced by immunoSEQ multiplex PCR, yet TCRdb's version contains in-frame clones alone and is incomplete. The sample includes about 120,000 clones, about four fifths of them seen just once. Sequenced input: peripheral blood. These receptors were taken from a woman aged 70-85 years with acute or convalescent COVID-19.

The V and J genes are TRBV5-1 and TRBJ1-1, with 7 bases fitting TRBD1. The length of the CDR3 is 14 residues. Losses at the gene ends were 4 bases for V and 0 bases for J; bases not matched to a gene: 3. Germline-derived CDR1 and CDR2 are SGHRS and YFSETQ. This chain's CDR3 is CASSAGQMNTEAFF. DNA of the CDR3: TGCGCCAGCAGCGCGGGACAGATGAACACTGAAGCTTTCTTT.

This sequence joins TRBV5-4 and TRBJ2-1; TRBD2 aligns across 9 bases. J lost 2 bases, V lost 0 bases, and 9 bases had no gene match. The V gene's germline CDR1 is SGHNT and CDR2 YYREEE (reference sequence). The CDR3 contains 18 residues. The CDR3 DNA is TGTGCCAGCAGCTTGGGGGCTCCGGCGGGGGGGCCCTACAATGAGCAGTTCTTC. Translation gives CASSLGAPAGGPYNEQFF.

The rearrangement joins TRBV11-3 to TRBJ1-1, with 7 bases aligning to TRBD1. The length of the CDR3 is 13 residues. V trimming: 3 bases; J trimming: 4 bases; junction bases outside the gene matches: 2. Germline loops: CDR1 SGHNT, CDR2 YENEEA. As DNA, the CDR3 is TGTGCCAGCAGCTTGGGACAGCTCACTGAAGCTTTCTTT. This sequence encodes CASSLGQLTEAFF.

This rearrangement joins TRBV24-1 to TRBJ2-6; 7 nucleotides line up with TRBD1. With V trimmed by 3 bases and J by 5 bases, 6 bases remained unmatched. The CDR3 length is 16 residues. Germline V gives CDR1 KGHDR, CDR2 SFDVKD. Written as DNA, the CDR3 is TGTGCCACCAGTGATGGGACAGCCGGCAGGGCCAACGTCCTGACTTTC. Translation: CATSDGTAGRANVLTF.

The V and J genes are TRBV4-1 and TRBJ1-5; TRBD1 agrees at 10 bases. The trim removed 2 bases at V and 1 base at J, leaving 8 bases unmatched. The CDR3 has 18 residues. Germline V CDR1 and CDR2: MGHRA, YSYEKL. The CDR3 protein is CASSQTRTGGGSNQPQHF. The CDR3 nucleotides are TGCGCCAGCAGCCAAACCCGGACAGGGGGTGGGAGCAATCAGCCCCAGCATTTT.

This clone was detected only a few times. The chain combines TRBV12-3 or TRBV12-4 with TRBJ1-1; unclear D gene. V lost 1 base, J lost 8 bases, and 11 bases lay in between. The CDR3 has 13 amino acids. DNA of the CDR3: TGTGCCAGCAGTTTAGGGAGGTTAACAGAAGCTTTCTTT. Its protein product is CASSLGRLTEAFF.

The CDR3 sequence: CASSLIRPQHF. CDR3 coding DNA: TGTGCCAGCAGCTTGATTCGGCCCCAGCATTTT. The chain carries TRBV5-8 and TRBJ1-5; D is uncertain. The germline V and J ends were trimmed by 1 base and 9 bases, with 5 bases remaining between them. Germline lookup yields CDR1 SGHTS and CDR2 YDEGEE. The CDR3 is 11 amino acids.

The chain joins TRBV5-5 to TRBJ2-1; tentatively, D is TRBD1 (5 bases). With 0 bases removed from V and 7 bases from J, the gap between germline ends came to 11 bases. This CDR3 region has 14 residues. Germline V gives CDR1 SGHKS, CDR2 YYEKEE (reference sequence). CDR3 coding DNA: TGTGCCAGCAGCTTGGCCGCAGGGATGAATGAGCAGTTCTTC. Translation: CASSLAAGMNEQFF.

CDR3: CASSYTGLAGGREQYF. The CDR3 DNA sequence: TGTGCCAGCAGTTATACCGGACTAGCGGGGGGGAGAGAGCAGTACTTC. The gene calls are TRBV6-5 and TRBJ2-7; the match to TRBD2 covers 15 bases. Trimming took 3 bases from V and 7 from J; bases not matched to a gene: 7. The CDR3 loop spans 16 amino acids. In germline, CDR1 is MNHEY, CDR2 SVGAGI.

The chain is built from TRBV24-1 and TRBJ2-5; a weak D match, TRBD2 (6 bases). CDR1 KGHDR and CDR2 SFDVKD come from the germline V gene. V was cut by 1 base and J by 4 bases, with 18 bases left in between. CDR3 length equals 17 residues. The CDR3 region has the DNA TGTGCCACCAGTGATTTTGGAGGGGTTTGGGCGAGAGAGACCCAGTACTTC. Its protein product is CATSDFGGVWARETQYF.

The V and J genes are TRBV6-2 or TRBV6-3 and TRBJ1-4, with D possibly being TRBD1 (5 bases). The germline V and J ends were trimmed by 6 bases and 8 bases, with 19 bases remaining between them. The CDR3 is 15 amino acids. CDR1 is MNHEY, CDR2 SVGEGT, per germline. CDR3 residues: CASSHRAPGKEKLFF. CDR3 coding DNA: TGTGCCAGCAGCCACCGGGCTCCAGGGAAGGAAAAACTGTTTTTT.